A selection of T cell receptor beta chains follows, all from one sample in a study of blood T cells in healthy people across ages. Each CDR3 protein gets one entry after TCRdb re-called the 5' RACE reads with MiXCR. The table records 350,000 to 450,000 distinct CDR3 sequences, 50% to 60% of them present only once. The sequencing input was blood. The receptor set was obtained from a man in his 60s in good health. CDR3s include the opening cysteine and the closing phenylalanine or tryptophan. Expanded clones are given a class, and other clones once, few, many or no size at all.

>16|TRBJ2-3|TRBV15|many
CATSRSGLAATDTQYF
>14|TRBJ2-1|TRBV6-2/TRBV6-3|NA
CASSYWTSYNEQFF
>14|TRBJ2-5|TRBV12-3/TRBV12-4|few
CASSKGQGAETQYF
>15|TRBJ2-3|TRBV7-8|few
CASSLGGARPDTQYF
>14|TRBJ2-2|TRBV6-5|NA
CASSYGKDTGELFF
>13|TRBJ2-5|TRBV5-1|few
CASSLGYSETQYF
>12|TRBJ2-1|TRBV20-1|NA
CSAHGISNEQFF
>12|TRBJ2-3|TRBV4-2|few
CASSPETVTQYF
>14|TRBJ2-3|TRBV20-1|NA
CSALRGGDTDTQYF
>15|TRBJ2-7|TRBV20-1|NA
CSAREAGGGIYEQYF
>14|NA|TRBV7-8|NA
CASSLEAALKTQYF
>13|TRBJ2-3|TRBV29-1|few
CSVLGGGTDTQYF
>15|TRBJ2-3|TRBV5-6|NA
CASSTGGGRIDTQYF
>16|TRBJ2-1|TRBV27|NA
CASSSGTSGSPNEQFF
>15|TRBJ1-2|TRBV9|few
CASSAREEGSSGYTF
>13|TRBJ2-3|TRBV6-5|once
CASSYSSGYTQYF
>14|TRBJ2-7|TRBV6-1|NA
CASSSGQGSYERYF
>17|TRBJ2-3|TRBV4-1|NA
CASSQDQGRAITDTQYF
>15|TRBJ1-2|TRBV4-3|NA
CASSLIGRPGYGYTF
>15|TRBJ1-2|TRBV7-9|NA
CASSLGDSANYGYTF
>12|TRBJ2-3|TRBV7-2|NA
CASSAQRDTQYF
>14|TRBJ2-3|TRBV5-4|NA
CASSLRLAGNTQYF
>11|TRBJ2-1|TRBV27|NA
CASSSVGEQFF
>16|TRBJ1-2|TRBV10-3|once
CAISGASQGKTYGYTF
>15|TRBJ2-1|TRBV7-2|NA
CASSRTAGAYNEQFF
>14|TRBJ1-2|TRBV3-1|NA
CASSPTGVMYGYTF
>13|TRBJ2-7|TRBV10-2|few
CASSRTATYEQYF
>14|TRBJ2-5|TRBV6-6|NA
CASRPRQGRETQYF
>14|TRBJ2-3|TRBV7-2|NA
CASSLVLARDTQYF
>13|TRBJ1-2|TRBV21-1|NA
CASSKRLKCGYTF
>15|TRBJ2-7|TRBV12-3/TRBV12-4|few
CASSLGAGGTYEQYF
>12|TRBJ2-3|TRBV7-8|many
CASSPLLDTQYF
>15|NA|TRBV15|NA
CATSNPQGAGYEQYF
>15|TRBJ2-5|TRBV6-6|NA
CASREGQGAGETQYF
>14|TRBJ2-5|TRBV7-8|few
CASSLRLIQETQYF
>14|TRBJ2-2|TRBV2|NA
CATSGTPNTGELFF
>14|TRBJ1-4|TRBV7-2|once
CASSVQRGDEKLFF
>17|TRBJ2-1|TRBV12-3/TRBV12-4|NA
CASSHKTSGIGYNEQFF
>13|TRBJ2-1|TRBV20-1|NA
CSASVDRGREQFF
>13|TRBJ1-2|TRBV9|NA
CASSLGGISGYTF
>11|TRBJ2-7|TRBV29-1|few
CSVVGSGEQYF